This T cell receptor beta chain came from a study of identical twins (dated by TCRdb to the mid-2010s). Regarding the research as a whole: To test whether fetal clonotypes persist, the study used deep sequencing on TCR alpha and beta repertoires from monozygotic twins, unrelated adults of various ages, and cord blood. Replicate twin experiments were performed at different times using different library preparation protocols to rule out contamination. Broader findings and caveats from the paper: Because the same donors could not be followed over many years, the conclusions depended on cross-sectional statistical analysis. Out-of-frame TCR alpha sharing in monozygotic twins was systematically underestimated by recombination models, whereas sharing between unrelated individuals was in agreement with the recombination models. A weaker excess of twin sharing was found in beta out-of-frame sequences because the signal-to-noise ratio was lowered by fewer shared sequences. Zero-insertion analyses could be partly confounded by invariant T cells such as MAIT and iNKT, though diverse VJ usage argued against such confounding for most clonotypes. Compared with coincidental sharing between unrelated individuals, an excess of low generation-probability sequences was observed among out-of-frame TCR alpha sequences shared between twins. Fewer insertions were carried by abundant cord blood beta clonotypes, a similar but weaker trend appeared in young adult naive repertoires, and no such trend appeared in memory repertoires.

All donors were healthy Caucasians. The twin cohort comprised three pairs of female monozygotic twins, all aged roughly 18 to 30 years. RNA for TCR libraries was isolated from peripheral blood mononuclear cells. This clonotype was counted a few times. No cognate antigen has been identified for it. Qualities for individual bases were not recorded, and no much larger clone is one base off. Libraries came from 5' RACE. Data came from an Illumina HiSeq 2000. Template switching introduced a universal primer binding site; the final cDNA contained a unique molecular identifier, enabling accurate counting of TCR cDNA molecules. Specific primers in the conserved constant-segment region were used to synthesize first-strand cDNA for the TCR alpha and beta chains. To control for contamination, each cDNA library was double barcoded with a SMART-Mk sample barcode plus Illumina barcodes. TruSeq adapter sequences and Illumina sample barcodes were added in two successive PCR steps. The Illumina HiSeq platform was used with custom primers to sequence TCR alpha and beta cDNA libraries. On the study's bioinformatics: Raw reads were processed with MiGEC to extract unique molecular identifiers, and MiXCR was used to determine CDR3 positions. For each individual, recombination models were inferred using an EM algorithm with the repgenHMM and IGoR tools. Shared clonotypes were analyzed with the tcR package in R, and sharing was normalized by the product of cloneset sizes. Out-of-frame nonproductive sequences were analyzed to study raw recombination free of thymic and clonal selection effects. TCRdb took the public reads, trimmed them with fastp at Q25, ran MiXCR for clone calling and kept in-frame beta chains. Rows are combined by CDR3 protein, so each entry shows the most common genes and DNA. TCRdb's processing, not the authors' own work, is the source of the V and J calls. The sample data list 600,000 to 850,000 distinct CDR3 sequences, and roughly 20% of these were observed just once. The ten largest clones capture over 10% of the sample.

This sample was also put to use in a study of T cells expressing NK-cell markers. According to the second study: In sorted CD3+CD56+NKG2C+, CD3+CD56+NKG2C- and CD3+CD56-NKG2C+ T-cell subsets from 7 or 8 donors, TCR beta-chain repertoires were profiled. Seven of the eight sequenced donors were HCMV-seropositive and one was HCMV-seronegative. To restrict sorting to alphabetaTCR-expressing T cells, an anti-gammadeltaTCR antibody was added in several experiments. In six donors, the dominant CD3+CD56+NKG2C+ clonotypes were among the top 10 CD8+ clonotypes and accounted for about 1.0-7.5% of CD8+ T cells. Those dominant clonotypes were again the most abundant among CD3+CD56-NKG2C+ cells in a handful of donors, at about 25-60.1%. Whether the expanded NKG2C-expressing T cell clones were specific for HCMV antigens remained unclear. All eight donors whose samples were sequenced were randomly selected healthy volunteers, three of them men and five women. HCMV-specific IgG was detected in serum with a commercial ELISA kit to determine HCMV serostatus. For six donors, bulk peripheral blood T-cell repertoires were also sequenced from unsorted PBMC. MIGEC was used to demultiplex reads and group the reads by UMI, and MiTCR was used to assemble and quantify clonotypes. To exclude erroneous sequences, only TCR cDNA sequences supported by at least two reads were retained. The tcR package was used for downstream repertoire analysis, and clonotypes were matched across fractions by CDR3 nucleotide sequence plus V segment. VDJmatch was used to annotate antigen specificity against VDJdb, with one amino acid substitution in CDR3 allowed.

This receptor was identified in a woman under 30 in good health. Sequencing was done on a sample of PBMCs.

The nucleotide sequence reads TGCAGTGCGGGGGCCCACAGCACAGATACGCAGTATTTT. It specifies CSAGAHSTDTQYF. The chain was built from TRBV20-1 and TRBJ2-3, with TRBD1 tentatively as D gene (6 bases match). Reading the germline V gene (reference sequence) gives CDR1 DFQATT and CDR2 SNEGSKA. The CDR3, from cysteine to phenylalanine, totals 13 residues. CDR3 DNA is the only sequence kept; it has 39 bases, read in frame from the first base. At the junction V is shortened by 6 bases and J by 0 bases, with 10 bases in between.